Below, one T cell receptor beta chain is given with its context. The sample is drawn from a study of blood T cell repertoires in COVID-19. In the study overall: Donors in the United States, Italy and Spain gave samples during acute or convalescent COVID-19. From T cells, B-cell-depleted T cells, or PBMCs came the material, which was cDNA or gDNA.

In the authors' methods: Estimation of nucleated cell counts relied on the amplification of reference gene primers. The table came from immunoSEQ multiplex PCR; TCRdb's copy has only in-frame clones and leaves some out. For V, J and clone size, that table is used; D and trimming come from the DNA. Of about 120,000 clones listed, around 79% are singletons. Germline V gives CDR1 MGHRA, CDR2 YSYEKL. The CDR3 sequence is 15 residues long. V dropped 0 bases and J dropped 11 bases, with 19 bases sitting between them. The clonotype comes from a man aged 65 to 85 with acute or convalescent COVID-19. The genes are TRBV4-1 and TRBJ1-1; possibly TRBD1 for D (6 bases). The sequencing sample was made of peripheral blood. This chain's CDR3 is CASSQDPRDTSIAFF. CDR3 DNA sequence: TGCGCCAGCAGCCAAGATCCACGGGACACCTCTATTGCTTTCTTT.